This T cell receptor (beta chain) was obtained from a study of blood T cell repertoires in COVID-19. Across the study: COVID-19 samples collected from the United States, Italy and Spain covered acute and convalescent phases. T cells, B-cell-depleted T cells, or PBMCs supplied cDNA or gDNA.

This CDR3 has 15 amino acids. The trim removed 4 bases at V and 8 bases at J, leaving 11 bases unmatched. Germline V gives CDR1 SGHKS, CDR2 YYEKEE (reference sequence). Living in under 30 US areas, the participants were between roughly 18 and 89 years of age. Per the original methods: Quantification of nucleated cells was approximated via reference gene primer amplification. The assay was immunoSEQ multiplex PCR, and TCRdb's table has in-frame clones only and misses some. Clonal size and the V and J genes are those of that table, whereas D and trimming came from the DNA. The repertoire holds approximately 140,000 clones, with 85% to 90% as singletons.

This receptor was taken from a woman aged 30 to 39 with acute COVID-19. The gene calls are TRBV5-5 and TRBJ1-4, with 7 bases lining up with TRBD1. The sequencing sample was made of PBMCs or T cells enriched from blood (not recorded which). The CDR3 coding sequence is TGTGCCAGCAGCCTACCGGGACAGACGAGGGAAAAACTGTTTTTT. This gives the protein CASSLPGQTREKLFF. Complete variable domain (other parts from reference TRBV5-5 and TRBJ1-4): DAGVTQSPTHLIKTRGQQVTLRCSPISGHKSVSWYQQVLGQGPQFIFQYYEKEERGRGNFPDRFSARQFPNYSSELNVNALLLGDSALYLCASSLPGQTREKLFFGSGTQLSVL.